This TCR beta chain is drawn from a study of OX40 agonist ivuxolimab in advanced cancers. V was clipped by 2 bases and J by 3 bases, with 6 bases between them. This CDR3 is built from 13 residues. Germline lookup yields CDR1 SGHNT and CDR2 YYREEE (reference sequence). Method: immunoSEQ multiplex PCR; TCRdb's copy keeps in-frame clones and lacks some. The sample has tens of thousands of clones, 83% seen once. The receptor was derived from an adult with an advanced solid tumor such as melanoma, head and neck, liver or kidney cancer. The sequences come from CD4+ or CD8+ T cells sorted from blood, collected in a trial of the OX40 agonist ivuxolimab. The V and J genes are TRBV5-4 and TRBJ1-5, with no clear D. DNA for the CDR3: TGTGCCAGCAGCTTCGGCGTCAATCAGCCCCAGCATTTT. Its protein is CASSFGVNQPQHF.